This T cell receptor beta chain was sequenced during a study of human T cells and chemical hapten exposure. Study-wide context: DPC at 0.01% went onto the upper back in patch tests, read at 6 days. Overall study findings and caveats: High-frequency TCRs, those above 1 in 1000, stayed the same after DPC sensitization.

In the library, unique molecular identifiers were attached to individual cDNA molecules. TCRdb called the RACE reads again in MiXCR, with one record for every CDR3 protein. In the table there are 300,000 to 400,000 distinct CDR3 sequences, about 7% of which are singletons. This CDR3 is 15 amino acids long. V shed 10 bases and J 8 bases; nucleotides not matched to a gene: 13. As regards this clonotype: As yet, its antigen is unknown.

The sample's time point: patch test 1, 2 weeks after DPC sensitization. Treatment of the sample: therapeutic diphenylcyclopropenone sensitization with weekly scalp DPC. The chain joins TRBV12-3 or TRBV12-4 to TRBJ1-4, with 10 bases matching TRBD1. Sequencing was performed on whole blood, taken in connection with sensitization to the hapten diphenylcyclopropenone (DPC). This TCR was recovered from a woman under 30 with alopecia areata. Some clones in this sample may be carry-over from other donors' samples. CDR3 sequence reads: CANSSHDRGREKLFF. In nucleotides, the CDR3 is TGTGCCAACAGCTCCCATGACAGGGGGCGCGAAAAACTGTTTTTT.